The rows below give T cell receptor beta chains drawn from one sample of a study of early T cells in non-severe SARS-CoV-2 infection. TCRdb used MiXCR to reprocess the 5' RACE reads, holding one entry per CDR3 protein. The data show around 80,000 distinct CDR3 sequences, with under 15% seen just once and about 6.4% held by the top ten. The sequenced sample was whole blood. These receptor sequences come from an adult who was a healthcare worker with PCR-confirmed SARS-CoV-2 infection or an uninfected control (not recorded which). The CDR3 runs from the conserved cysteine through the conserved F or W. The order of the fields is CDR3 length, J gene, V gene, clone size, D gene, CDR3 protein, CDR3 DNA. The D gene is left open where the match is weak. The size of a clone is reported for some rows only, either as once, few or many, or as a class for expanded clones.

>14|TRBJ2-7|TRBV3-1|few|-
CASSQEDVSYEQYF
TGTGCCAGCAGCCAAGAGGACGTGTCCTACGAGCAGTACTTC
>15|TRBJ2-6|TRBV2|few|-
CASSELISGANVLTF
TGTGCCAGCAGTGAGTTGATCTCTGGGGCCAACGTCCTGACTTTC
>14|TRBJ1-4|TRBV30|many|TRBD1
CAWRPRGPGGKLFF
TGTGCCTGGAGGCCTAGGGGGCCTGGAGGAAAACTGTTTTTT
>14|TRBJ2-3|TRBV29-1|-|TRBD1
CSVDNRGRTDTQYF
TGCAGCGTAGACAACAGGGGACGCACAGATACGCAGTATTTT
>14|TRBJ2-2|TRBV5-1|-|-
CASRRDLNTGELFF
TGCGCCAGCAGGAGGGACTTAAACACCGGGGAGCTGTTTTTT
>13|TRBJ1-1|TRBV2|many|-
CASRFGGATEAFF
TGTGCCAGCAGATTTGGGGGGGCCACTGAAGCTTTCTTT
>14|TRBJ1-1|TRBV28|many|-
CASSPLSGGFEAFF
TGTGCCAGCAGTCCCCTGTCCGGGGGATTTGAAGCTTTCTTT
>16|TRBJ1-1|TRBV5-1|-|-
CASSLRDRSTNTEAFF
TGCGCCAGCAGCCTACGGGACCGTAGTACAAACACTGAAGCTTTCTTT
>17|TRBJ1-4|TRBV4-1|few|-
CASSQPFLRDQAEKLFF
TGCGCCAGCAGCCAACCCTTTCTCCGGGACCAAGCCGAAAAACTGTTTTTT
>15|TRBJ2-1|TRBV5-1|-|-
CASSSARQTYNEQFF
TGCGCCAGCAGCTCCGCCCGACAGACCTACAATGAGCAGTTCTTC
>14|TRBJ2-1|TRBV7-7|-|-
CASSSNGPNNEQFF
TGTGCTAGCAGTTCAAACGGACCTAACAATGAGCAGTTCTTC
>15|TRBJ2-1|TRBV9|few|TRBD2
CASTPGGSGTVEQFF
TGTGCCAGCACCCCTGGGGGAAGCGGGACCGTTGAGCAGTTCTTC
>15|TRBJ1-3|TRBV7-8|-|-
CASSLLQSSGNTIYF
TGTGCCAGCAGCTTATTACAGAGCTCTGGAAACACCATATATTTT
>13|TRBJ1-1|TRBV12-3/TRBV12-4|-|-
CASSLEATTEAFF
TGTGCCAGCAGTTTAGAGGCTACCACTGAAGCTTTCTTT
>12|TRBJ1-2|TRBV5-1|-|-
CASSLGDGPYTF
TGCGCCAGCAGCTTGGGGGACGGACCCTACACCTTC
>13|TRBJ1-5|TRBV29-1|-|-
CSVADGDNQPQHF
TGCAGCGTTGCGGACGGTGACAATCAGCCCCAGCATTTT
>15|TRBJ2-1|TRBV20-1|-|TRBD2
CSARALAAAYNEQFF
TGCAGTGCTAGAGCTCTAGCGGCTGCCTACAATGAGCAGTTCTTC
>16|TRBJ1-2|TRBV11-2|many|-
CASSSLSRTANYGYTF
TGTGCCAGCAGCTCATTGTCCCGGACAGCTAACTATGGCTACACCTTC
>15|TRBJ2-5|TRBV3-1|many|-
CASSQERRREETQYF
TGTGCCAGCAGCCAAGAGCGACGCAGGGAAGAGACCCAGTACTTC
>15|TRBJ2-3|TRBV29-1|-|TRBD2
CSVERTSGVTDTQYF
TGCAGCGTCGAGAGGACTAGCGGGGTCACAGATACGCAGTATTTT
>15|TRBJ1-5|TRBV13|-|-
CASSLGHREGQPQHF
TGTGCCAGCAGCTTAGGCCACAGGGAAGGGCAGCCCCAGCATTTT
>14|TRBJ2-3|TRBV10-3|once|-
CAINAGPPGDTQYF
TGTGCCATCAACGCGGGACCTCCGGGAGATACGCAGTATTTT
>14|TRBJ2-7|TRBV7-9|few|TRBD1
CASSTGQATYEQYF
TGTGCCAGCAGCACGGGACAGGCCACCTACGAGCAGTACTTC
>12|TRBJ2-7|TRBV5-1|few|-
CASSLGRDEQYF
TGCGCCAGCAGCTTGGGCCGAGACGAGCAGTACTTC
>15|TRBJ2-2|TRBV5-1|many|-
CASSLLRTNTGELFF
TGCGCCAGCAGCTTGCTCCGGACGAACACCGGGGAGCTGTTTTTT
>14|TRBJ1-5|TRBV2|-|-
CASSDPGGGQPQHF
TGTGCCAGCAGTGATCCCGGTGGGGGGCAGCCCCAGCATTTT
>15|TRBJ2-1|TRBV6-4|many|TRBD1
CASSAFGGQGYEQFF
TGTGCCAGCAGTGCTTTTGGGGGACAGGGCTATGAGCAGTTCTTC
>13|TRBJ2-7|TRBV2|once|-
CASSAGGSYEQYF
TGTGCCAGCAGTGCAGGGGGGTCCTACGAGCAGTACTTC
>14|TRBJ2-7|TRBV20-1|-|TRBD1
CSASRDRGSYEQYF
TGCAGTGCTAGTCGAGACAGGGGGAGTTACGAGCAGTACTTC
>12|TRBJ2-7|TRBV7-6|many|-
CASSPGKGEQYF
TGTGCCAGCAGCCCAGGTAAGGGCGAGCAGTACTTC
>12|TRBJ2-5|TRBV7-9|few|TRBD1
CASSRGPRDQYF
TGTGCCAGCAGTAGGGGGCCCCGGGACCAGTACTTC
>14|TRBJ2-2|TRBV7-3|-|-
CASSPDTNTGELFF
TGTGCCAGCAGCCCGGACACCAACACCGGGGAGCTGTTTTTT
>14|TRBJ1-6|TRBV20-1|many|TRBD1
CSASWGQSNSPLHF
TGCAGTGCTAGTTGGGGACAGAGCAATTCACCCCTCCACTTT
>17|TRBJ2-7|TRBV11-2|-|TRBD2
CASSPGRSSGRVHEQYF
TGTGCCAGCAGCCCGGGGCGTAGTAGCGGGAGAGTCCACGAGCAGTACTTC
>14|TRBJ1-3|TRBV29-1|many|-
CSVEDRGPGNTIYF
TGCAGCGTTGAAGATAGAGGACCCGGAAACACCATATATTTT
>11|TRBJ2-7|TRBV6-1|-|-
CAYRVSHEQYF
TGTGCCTACAGGGTATCCCACGAGCAGTACTTC